This T cell receptor (beta chain) derives from a study of blood T cell repertoires in COVID-19. This clone was found once. Sequencing was performed with immunoSEQ multiplex PCR; in TCRdb, only in-frame clones are kept and a portion is missing. In the table there are roughly 430,000 clones, roughly 88% of which are singletons. The V gene end was trimmed by 4 bases and the J gene end by 0 bases; junction bases not matched to a gene: 3. CDR1 is MDHEN, CDR2 SYDVKM, per germline. The CDR3 consists of 15 residues. The chain has TRBV28 and TRBJ1-5; 7 positions match TRBD1. The specimen sequenced was PBMCs or T cells enriched from blood (not recorded which). The TCR was taken from a woman under 30 who had been exposed to COVID-19. The CDR3 bases are TGTGCCAGCAGTTCCGGGACAGTTAGCAATCAGCCCCAGCATTTT. Residues: CASSSGTVSNQPQHF.